These 8 T cell receptor beta chains came from one sample sequenced in a study of identical twins. TCRdb independently ran MiXCR on the 5' RACE reads; one entry per CDR3 protein. Found here are more than 1.5 million distinct CDR3 sequences, 25% to 35% of them singletons; the top ten hold about 0.27%. The sample was cord blood. Every receptor here comes from a newborn girl in good health.

This clonotype was detected only a few times. This chain uses TRBV13 with TRBJ2-1; TRBD1 might be the D (6 bases). The V and J ends lost 4 bases and 5 bases respectively, with 9 bases between them. The CDR3 covers 13 residues. Germline V gene sequence: CDR1 PRHDT, CDR2 FYEKMQ (reference sequence). This CDR3 is CASSWDKNNEQFF. As DNA, the CDR3 is TGTGCCAGCAGCTGGGACAAAAACAATGAGCAGTTCTTC.

To note about this clonotype: The junction shows a germline mismatch at one end, possibly a read error. The rearrangement links TRBV27 to TRBJ2-2; 7 bases line up with TRBD1. Per germline, CDR1 MNHEY and CDR2 SMNVEV (reference sequence). This CDR3 spans 15 amino acids. The CDR3 coding sequence is TGTGCCAGCAGTATCGGGACAGCTTTCACCGGGCAGCTGTTTTTT. Translation gives CASSIGTAFTGQLFF.

This clonotype was counted a few times. V is TRBV24-1 and J is TRBJ2-1; D is unresolved. With 3 bases removed from V and 4 bases from J, the gap between germline ends came to 6 bases. Germline CDR1 and CDR2: KGHDR and SFDVKD. The CDR3 has 13 amino acids. The CDR3 is CATSDPLYNEQFF. The CDR3 coding sequence is TGTGCCACCAGTGATCCTTTGTACAATGAGCAGTTCTTC.

The chain recombines TRBV7-9 with TRBJ1-5; 7 bases align to TRBD1. V was pared by 5 bases and J by 4 bases, with 5 bases of the junction left unmatched. This CDR3 is built from 14 residues. Germline V gives CDR1 SEHNR, CDR2 FQNEAQ (reference sequence). This CDR3 is CASSVMDRNQPQHF. For the CDR3, the DNA is TGTGCCAGCAGCGTAATGGACAGGAATCAGCCCCAGCATTTT.

The rearrangement links TRBV2 to TRBJ2-1; 8 nucleotides agree with TRBD2. The assigned J gene may be wrong: the sequence end matches TRBJ2-7 better. The CDR3 is 17 amino acids. The germline gives CDR1 SNHLY, CDR2 FYNNEI. The CDR3 coding sequence is TGTGCCAGCACCCTCAGGGAGCGGGAGCCCTCCTACAATGAGCAGTACTTC. Translating it yields CASTLREREPSYNEQYF.

This clonotype was seen at least ten times. V is TRBV6-5 and J is TRBJ2-7; 8 bases are a match to TRBD2. The CDR3 covers 14 residues. The junction had 6 bases not matched to a gene; V was cut back by 4 bases and J by 4 bases. The germline V gene encodes CDR1 MNHEY and CDR2 SVGAGI. The CDR3, as DNA: TGTGCCAGCAGTTCGAGTAAGCGGGGGTACGAGCAGTACTTC. Encoded protein: CASSSSKRGYEQYF.

This clonotype has just a few counts. V is TRBV29-1 and J is TRBJ2-3; 7 bases align to TRBD2. The length of the CDR3 is 15 residues. J was trimmed by 0 bases and V by 5 bases; bases with no gene match: 8. The germline V gene has CDR1 SQVTM and CDR2 ANQGSEA. CDR3 region: CSVSRASGSTDTQYF. The CDR3 region has the DNA TGCAGCGTTTCTCGGGCTAGCGGCAGCACAGATACGCAGTATTTT.

This clonotype was picked up a small number of times. The chain uses TRBV3-1 and TRBJ1-2; 11 bases are shared with TRBD1. V was clipped by 1 base and J by 4 bases; unmatched bases: 8. CDR3 length equals 17 residues. Germline CDR1 reads LGHDT; CDR2 reads YNNKEL (reference sequence). This CDR3 is CASSQGISGTGGYGYTF. In DNA, the CDR3 is TGTGCCAGCAGCCAAGGGATCTCCGGGACAGGGGGCTATGGCTACACCTTC. Full variable domain (missing parts from reference TRBV3-1 and TRBJ1-2): DTAVSQTPKYLVTQMGNDKSIKCEQNLGHDTMYWYKQDSKKFLKIMFSYNNKELIINETVPNRFSPKSPDKAHLNLHINSLELGDSAVYFCASSQGISGTGGYGYTFGSGTRLTVV.